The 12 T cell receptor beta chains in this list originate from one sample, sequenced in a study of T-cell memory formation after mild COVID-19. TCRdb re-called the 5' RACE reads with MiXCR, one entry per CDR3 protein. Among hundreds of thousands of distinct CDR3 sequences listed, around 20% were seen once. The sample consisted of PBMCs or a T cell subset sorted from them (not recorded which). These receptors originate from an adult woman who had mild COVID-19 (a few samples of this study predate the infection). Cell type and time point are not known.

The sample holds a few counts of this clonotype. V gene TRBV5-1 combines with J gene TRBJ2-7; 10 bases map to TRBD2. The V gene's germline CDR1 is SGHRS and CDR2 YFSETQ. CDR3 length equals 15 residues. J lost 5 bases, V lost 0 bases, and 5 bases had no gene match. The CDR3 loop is CASSLALAGGHEQYF. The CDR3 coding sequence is TGCGCCAGCAGCTTGGCCTTAGCGGGAGGACACGAGCAGTACTTC.

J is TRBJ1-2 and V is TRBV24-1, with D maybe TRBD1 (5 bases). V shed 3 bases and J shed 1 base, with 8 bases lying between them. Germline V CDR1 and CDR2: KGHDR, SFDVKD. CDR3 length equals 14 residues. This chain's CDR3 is CATSDPGSNYGYTF. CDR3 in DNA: TGTGCCACCAGTGATCCAGGGAGTAACTATGGCTACACCTTC.

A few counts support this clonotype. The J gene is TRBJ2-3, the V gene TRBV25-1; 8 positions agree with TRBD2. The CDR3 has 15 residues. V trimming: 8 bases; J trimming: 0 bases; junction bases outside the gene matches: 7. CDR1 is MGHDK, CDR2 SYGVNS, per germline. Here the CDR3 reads CASVGSGISTDTQYF. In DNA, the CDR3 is TGTGCCAGCGTCGGTAGCGGGATTAGCACAGATACGCAGTATTTT.

The CDR3 region is CASSVLENQETQYF. The CDR3 nucleotides read TGTGCCAGCAGCGTATTGGAAAACCAAGAGACCCAGTACTTC. The gene calls are TRBV3-1 and TRBJ2-5; D not certain. CDR3 length: 14 residues. V lost 5 bases to trimming and J lost 0 bases, with 10 bases between them. CDR1 and CDR2 (germline): LGHDT, YNNKEL (reference sequence).

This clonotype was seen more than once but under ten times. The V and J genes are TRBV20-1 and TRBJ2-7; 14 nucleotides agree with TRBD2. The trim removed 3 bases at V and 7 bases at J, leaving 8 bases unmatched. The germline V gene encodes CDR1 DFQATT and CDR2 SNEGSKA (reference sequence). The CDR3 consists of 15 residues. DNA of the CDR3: TGCAGTGCTAGGGCCGGGACTAGCGGGAGTGGGGAGCAGTACTTC. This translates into CSARAGTSGSGEQYF.

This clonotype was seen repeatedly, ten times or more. The CDR3 DNA is TGTGCCAGCAGGTGGAGGGCTACAGATACGCAGTATTTT. It encodes CASRWRATDTQYF. This chain uses TRBV12-3 or TRBV12-4 with TRBJ2-3, with D perhaps matching TRBD2 (6 bases). CDR3 size: 13 residues. Between the trimmed V and J ends, which lost 6 bases and 3 bases, there was a span of 10 bases.

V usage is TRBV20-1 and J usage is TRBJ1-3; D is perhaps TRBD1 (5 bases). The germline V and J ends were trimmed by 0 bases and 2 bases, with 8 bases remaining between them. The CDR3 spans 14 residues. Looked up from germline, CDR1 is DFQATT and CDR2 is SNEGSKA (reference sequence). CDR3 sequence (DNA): TGCAGTGCTAGAGATGTGGGACCTGGAAACACCATATATTTT. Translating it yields CSARDVGPGNTIYF.

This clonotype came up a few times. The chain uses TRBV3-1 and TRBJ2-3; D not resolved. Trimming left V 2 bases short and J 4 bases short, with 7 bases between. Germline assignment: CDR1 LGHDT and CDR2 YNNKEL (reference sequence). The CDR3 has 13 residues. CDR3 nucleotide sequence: TGTGCCAGCAGCCAAATTTGGTCAGATACGCAGTATTTT. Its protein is CASSQIWSDTQYF.

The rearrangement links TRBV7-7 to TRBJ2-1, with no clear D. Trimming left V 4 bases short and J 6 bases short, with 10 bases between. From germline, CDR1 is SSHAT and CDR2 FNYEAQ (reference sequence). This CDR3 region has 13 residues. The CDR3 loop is CASSSYAGNEQFF. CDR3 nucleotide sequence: TGTGCCAGCAGCTCGTACGCTGGCAATGAGCAGTTCTTC. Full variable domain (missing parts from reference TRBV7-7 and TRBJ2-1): GAGVSQSPRYKVTKRGQDVTLRCDPISSHATLYWYQQALGQGPEFLTYFNYEAQPDKSGLPSDRFSAERPEGSISTLTIQRTEQRDSAMYRCASSSYAGNEQFFGPGTRLTVL.

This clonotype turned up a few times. Written as DNA, the CDR3 is TGCAGTGCCGTCTCTACGGGACAGGGGGCAGGAGGCTACACCTTC. Translated, it gives CSAVSTGQGAGGYTF. This chain links TRBV20-1 with TRBJ1-2; 12 bases match TRBD1. The CDR3 runs 15 residues. The J segment lost 8 bases and the V segment lost 6 bases, leaving 13 bases of the junction unmatched. The V gene's germline CDR1 is DFQATT and CDR2 SNEGSKA (reference sequence).

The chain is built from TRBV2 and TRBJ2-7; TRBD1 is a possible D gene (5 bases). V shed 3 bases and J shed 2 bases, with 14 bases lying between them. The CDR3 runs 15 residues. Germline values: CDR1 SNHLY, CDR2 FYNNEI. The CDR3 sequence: CASSELGVGAYEQYF. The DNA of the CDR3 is TGTGCCAGCAGTGAGTTAGGGGTGGGTGCCTACGAGCAGTACTTC.

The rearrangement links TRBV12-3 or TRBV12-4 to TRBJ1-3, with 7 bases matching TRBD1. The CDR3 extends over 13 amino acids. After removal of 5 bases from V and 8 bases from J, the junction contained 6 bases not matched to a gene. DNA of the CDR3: TGTGCCAGCAGTGGAACAGGGGTCTACACCATATATTTT. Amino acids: CASSGTGVYTIYF.